This T cell receptor beta chain was sequenced during a study of blood T cell repertoires in COVID-19. Study context: Sites across the United States, Italy and Spain contributed samples from acute and convalescent COVID-19.

Clones were sequenced by immunoSEQ multiplex PCR, and TCRdb holds only the in-frame ones, with some missing. This table holds 120,000 to 150,000 clones, under 80% found once. V was cut by 6 bases and J by 4 bases, with 18 bases left in between. This CDR3 spans 16 amino acids. CDR1 SNHLY and CDR2 FYNNEI come from the germline V gene. This TCR was recovered from a man aged 60 to 69 with acute or convalescent COVID-19. This sequence joins TRBV2 and TRBJ2-2; weak D call: TRBD2 (5 bases). Input material: peripheral blood. CDR3 sequence (DNA): TGTGCCAGCAGGGGTGGAGGAGGCAGGCGCACCGGGGAGCTGTTTTTT. Translation gives CASRGGGGRRTGELFF.